Each of the 31 T cell receptor beta chains below was sequenced from the same sample in a study of response to subunit inactivated influenza vaccine. TCRdb re-called the RT-PCR reads through MiXCR, storing one row per CDR3 protein. The sample lists approximately 250,000 distinct CDR3 sequences, 12% occurring once. Sequenced material: non-naive T cells sorted from PBMCs, taken approximately 15 days before vaccination. The receptors originated from a man aged 50 to 60 who received an inactivated influenza vaccine.

This clonotype occurred a few times. The chain couples TRBV6-5 to TRBJ1-2; 7 positions agree with TRBD1. CDR1 MNHEY and CDR2 SVGAGI come from the germline V gene. V was pared by 0 bases and J by 5 bases, with 12 bases of the junction left unmatched. The CDR3 extends over 17 amino acids. CDR3 amino acids: CASSYSTGTSGAYGYTF. CDR3 bases: TGTGCCAGCAGTTACTCGACAGGGACATCCGGAGCTTATGGCTACACCTTC.

This clonotype has only a few counts. The chain's CDR3 is CASSLAGTSLGPDTF. The CDR3 DNA is TGTGCCAGCAGCTTAGCCGGCACATCCCTGGGGCCTGACACCTTC. The chain couples TRBV7-8 to TRBJ1-2; D might be TRBD1 (5 bases). With 0 bases removed from V and 12 bases from J, the gap between germline ends came to 20 bases. The CDR3 has 15 amino acids. CDR1 SGHVS and CDR2 FQNEAQ come from the germline V gene.

The V call is TRBV5-1, the J call TRBJ1-1, with no clear D. The CDR3 contains 13 residues. Germline CDR1 reads SGHRS; CDR2 reads YFSETQ. V was cut by 5 bases and J by 5 bases, with 13 bases left in between. CDR3 in DNA: TGCGCCAGCAGGCCGGAAATGAGGACTGAAGCTTTCTTT. It encodes CASRPEMRTEAFF.

Details on this clonotype: A much larger clone differs from this one at a single base, so this may be a read error. The V call is TRBV5-1, the J call TRBJ1-2, with D possibly being TRBD1 (5 bases). CDR3 size: 15 residues. Germline CDR1 and CDR2: SGHRS and YFSETQ. With 3 bases removed from V and 7 bases from J, the gap between germline ends came to 19 bases. The CDR3 here is CASSSTSGGVCGYTF. CDR3 DNA sequence: TGCGCCAGCAGCTCTACCTCGGGGGGAGTCTGTGGCTACACCTTC.

This clonotype was picked up many times. The V gene is TRBV5-5, the J gene TRBJ2-7; no firm D call. The length of the CDR3 is 12 residues. Trimming pared 1 base from V and 5 bases from J, leaving 7 bases between. Germline lookup yields CDR1 SGHKS and CDR2 YYEKEE (reference sequence). CDR3 sequence (DNA): TGTGCCAGCAGCTTGTATGGGAACGAGCAGTACTTC. It codes for CASSLYGNEQYF. The full variable domain, completed using reference TRBV5-5 and TRBJ2-7, is DAGVTQSPTHLIKTRGQQVTLRCSPISGHKSVSWYQQVLGQGPQFIFQYYEKEERGRGNFPDRFSARQFPNYSSELNVNALLLGDSALYLCASSLYGNEQYFGPGTRLTVT.

Worth noting for this clonotype: A much larger clone differs from this one at a single base, so this may be a read error. The chain uses TRBV7-2 and TRBJ2-5; D call uncertain. Trimming took 2 bases from V and 6 from J, leaving 13 bases between them. Germline V gene lookup returns CDR1 SGHTA and CDR2 FQGNSA. This CDR3 has 14 amino acids. The CDR3 region has the DNA TGTGCCAGCAGCTTATCAGCGATACAAAAGACCCAGTACTTC. Amino acid sequence: CASSLSAIQKTQYF.

This clonotype was detected only a few times. The CDR3 spells CASSQERARNTEAFF. CDR3 sequence (DNA): TGTGCCAGCAGCCAAGAGAGGGCCAGGAACACTGAAGCTTTCTTT. V and J are TRBV14 and TRBJ1-1; no clear D. V lost 0 bases and J lost 1, with 9 bases in between. The CDR3 runs to 15 residues. The germline V gene encodes CDR1 SGHDN and CDR2 FVKESK.

This clonotype was picked up a small number of times. V usage is TRBV7-2 and J usage is TRBJ1-2, with a possible D match to TRBD1 (6 bases). CDR3 size: 13 residues. The germline gives CDR1 SGHTA, CDR2 FQGNSA. Trimming stripped 4 bases from V and 4 bases from J, with 10 bases between. The CDR3 loop is CASSSGGGYGYTF. CDR3 nucleotides: TGTGCCAGCAGCTCAGGAGGGGGCTATGGCTACACCTTC.

The gene calls are TRBV28 and TRBJ1-2; D may be TRBD1 (6 bases). This CDR3 comprises 15 residues. Trimming shortened V by 2 bases and J by 5 bases, and 15 bases separated the two germline ends. Germline V lookup: CDR1 MDHEN, CDR2 SYDVKM. CDR3 amino acids: CASSLRGSQGYGYTF. In nucleotides, the CDR3 is TGTGCCAGCAGTTTACGGGGTTCTCAGGGGTATGGCTACACCTTC.

This clonotype was counted at least ten times. CDR3 sequence reads: CSVEIGANIQYF. CDR3 coding DNA: TGCAGCGTTGAGATAGGGGCAAACATTCAGTACTTC. This rearrangement joins TRBV29-1 to TRBJ2-4; D possibly corresponds to TRBD1 (5 bases). Trimming stripped 3 bases from V and 6 bases from J, with 9 bases between. CDR1 and CDR2 (germline): SQVTM, ANQGSEA. The CDR3 is 12 amino acids.

In its sample, this clonotype was seen a few times. This chain uses TRBV2 with TRBJ2-7; 15 nucleotides line up with TRBD2. The V and J ends lost 4 bases and 8 bases, in that order; junction bases with no gene match: 6. The length of the CDR3 is 15 residues. Germline V gene sequence: CDR1 SNHLY, CDR2 FYNNEI. DNA for the CDR3: TGTGCCAGCAGTGCTGGGACTAGCGGGAGGTTGCAGCAGTACTTC. Its translation is CASSAGTSGRLQQYF.

This clonotype was recorded a few times. The V and J genes are TRBV6-5 and TRBJ2-1, with TRBD2 identical over 8 bases. The germline V gene has CDR1 MNHEY and CDR2 SVGAGI. Trimming cost V 2 bases and J 6 bases; bases outside gene matches: 6. The CDR3 consists of 15 residues. CDR3 DNA sequence: TGTGCCAGCAGTTACCGTGGACTAGCAGTCAATGAGCAGTTCTTC. Its protein is CASSYRGLAVNEQFF.

This clonotype was counted a few times. The gene calls are TRBV27 and TRBJ2-3; either TRBD1 or TRBD2 may supply D (5 bases each). Germline-derived CDR1 and CDR2 are MNHEY and SMNVEV (reference sequence). Trimming cost V 4 bases and J 7 bases, with 15 bases left between them. The CDR3 has 14 residues. The CDR3 region is CASSSTGTLNTQYF. The CDR3 region has the DNA TGTGCCAGCAGTTCGACCGGGACCCTTAATACGCAGTATTTT.

This clonotype was seen repeatedly, ten times or more. The chain couples TRBV3-1 to TRBJ2-1; 9 nucleotides match TRBD1. The germline V gene encodes CDR1 LGHDT and CDR2 YNNKEL (reference sequence). With 4 bases clipped from V and 9 bases from J, the junction kept 7 bases outside the gene matches. The CDR3 is 14 residues long. Here the CDR3 DNA reads TGTGCCAGCAGCCGTGGACAGGGGTCGGGTGAGCAGTTCTTC. This gives the protein CASSRGQGSGEQFF.

The chain joins TRBV5-1 to TRBJ2-3, with no clear D. V lost 4 bases and J 6 bases, leaving 21 bases between the germline ends. Germline assignment: CDR1 SGHRS and CDR2 YFSETQ. The length of the CDR3 is 16 residues. CDR3 in amino acids: CASSPAPGRLRDTQYF. CDR3 nucleotides: TGCGCCAGCAGCCCCGCCCCAGGCCGGTTGCGCGATACGCAGTATTTT.

This clonotype was picked up a small number of times. The V call is TRBV28, the J call TRBJ1-1; tentatively, D is TRBD1 (5 bases). CDR1 MDHEN and CDR2 SYDVKM come from the germline V gene. This CDR3 comprises 14 residues. V was cut by 7 bases and J by 5 bases, with 17 bases left in between. CDR3 amino acids: CASTKARGETEAFF. CDR3 DNA: TGTGCCAGCACTAAGGCCCGGGGGGAGACTGAAGCTTTCTTT.

The genes are TRBV30 and TRBJ2-5; tentative D call: TRBD1 (5 bases). Germline assignment: CDR1 GTSNPN and CDR2 SVGIG (reference sequence). This CDR3 has 15 residues. Trimming removed 2 bases from V and 10 bases from J, with 23 bases in between. CDR3 nucleotides: TGTGCCTGGAGTCCCACCCGGACACTAAGTAATAACCAGTACTTC. This codes for CAWSPTRTLSNNQYF.

This clonotype has only a few counts. This chain joins TRBV11-1 and TRBJ2-1, with 8 bases identical to TRBD1. V was pared by 2 bases and J by 3 bases, with 6 bases of the junction left unmatched. This CDR3 has 16 residues. Per germline, CDR1 SGHAT and CDR2 FQDESV (reference sequence). The CDR3 nucleotides read TGTGCCAGCAGCTTATCAGCCGGGACAGGCTACAATGAGCAGTTCTTC. This sequence encodes CASSLSAGTGYNEQFF.

This clonotype was seen at least ten times. This rearrangement joins TRBV7-2 to TRBJ2-1, with 9 bases matching TRBD1. The CDR3 consists of 17 residues. V shed 1 base, J shed 6 bases, and the junction held 10 bases outside the gene matches. Germline CDR1 and CDR2: SGHTA and FQGNSA. The DNA for the CDR3 is TGTGCCAGCAGCTTAGGGATTGCGGGACAGGGTGGCAATGAGCAGTTCTTC. This encodes CASSLGIAGQGGNEQFF.

The CDR3 DNA reads TGTGCCAGATTAAAGGAGGATGGGAATGAGCAGTTCTTC. Amino acid sequence: CARLKEDGNEQFF. The chain links TRBV3-1 to TRBJ2-1; possible D gene TRBD2, 5 bases. Germline CDR1 LGHDT, CDR2 YNNKEL (reference sequence). V lost 9 bases, J lost 7 bases, and 16 bases lay in between. The length of the CDR3 is 13 residues.

The chain carries TRBV5-1 and TRBJ1-2; D gene ambiguous. CDR3 length equals 13 residues. V dropped 2 bases and J dropped 4 bases, with 9 bases sitting between them. Germline CDR1 SGHRS, CDR2 YFSETQ. CDR3 amino acids: CASSLDLVYGYTF. Written as DNA, the CDR3 is TGCGCCAGCAGCTTAGATCTGGTCTATGGCTACACCTTC. The variable domain in full, with the rest retrieved from reference TRBV5-1 and TRBJ1-2, is KAGVTQTPRYLIKTRGQQVTLSCSPISGHRSVSWYQQTPGQGLQFLFEYFSETQRNKGNFPGRFSGRQFSNSRSEMNVSTLELGDSALYLCASSLDLVYGYTFGSGTRLTVV.

This clonotype showed up many times. The junction departs from the called germline gene at one end, perhaps through a read error. Here the CDR3 reads CASGQRGSTDTQYF. The CDR3 DNA reads as TGTGCCAGCGGCCAGCGGGGTAGCACAGATACGCAGTATTTT. The chain is built from TRBV4-2 and TRBJ2-3, with 7 bases that match TRBD2. Germline V gene data show CDR1 as LGHNA and CDR2 as YNFKEQ. The CDR3 extends over 14 amino acids.

This chain connects TRBV7-2 to TRBJ2-3; D remains ambiguous. Germline V gene data show CDR1 as SGHTA and CDR2 as FQGNSA. The V and J ends lost 5 bases and 6 bases respectively, with 6 bases between them. The CDR3 is 11 residues long. The DNA for the CDR3 is TGTGCCAGCAGCCAAATGGATACGCAGTATTTT. It is translated as CASSQMDTQYF.

The V call is TRBV7-9, the J call TRBJ1-2; TRBD1 aligns across 7 bases. This CDR3 has 15 amino acids. The trim removed 0 bases at V and 4 bases at J, leaving 5 bases unmatched. Germline-derived CDR1 and CDR2 are SEHNR and FQNEAQ (reference sequence). CDR3 protein: CASSLADGTAYGYTF. The CDR3 nucleotides are TGTGCCAGCAGCTTAGCGGACGGGACAGCCTATGGCTACACCTTC.

The chain uses TRBV15 and TRBJ2-1; 11 nucleotides match TRBD2. The length of the CDR3 is 15 residues. V gave up 0 bases and J gave up 9 bases; unmatched junction bases: 4. CDR1 and CDR2 (germline): LNHNV, YYDKDF (reference sequence). The CDR3: CATSRDLGLAGEQFF. The CDR3 DNA follows: TGTGCCACCAGCAGAGACCTTGGACTAGCGGGTGAGCAGTTCTTC.

This clonotype showed up many times. The CDR3 sequence: CASSLGTVPYGYTF. The CDR3 bases are TGTGCCAGCAGCCTTGGGACGGTCCCTTATGGCTACACCTTC. The chain links TRBV3-1 to TRBJ1-2, with D maybe TRBD1 (5 bases). The CDR3 has 14 residues. Trimming stripped 4 bases from V and 5 bases from J, with 14 bases between. CDR1 LGHDT and CDR2 YNNKEL come from the germline V gene (reference sequence).

The J gene is TRBJ1-2, the V gene TRBV7-2; D remains ambiguous. Germline CDR1 reads SGHTA; CDR2 reads FQGNSA. The CDR3 spans 13 residues. V gave up 1 base and J gave up 8 bases, with 11 bases separating them. The DNA of the CDR3 is TGTGCCAGCAGCTTAGTATTGATTAGAGGCTACACCTTC. Its translation: CASSLVLIRGYTF.

The chain has TRBV29-1 and TRBJ2-3, with a weak D call TRBD1 (5 bases). V was cut by 3 bases and J by 8 bases, with 12 bases left in between. The CDR3 length is 12 residues. Germline CDR1 is SQVTM and CDR2 is ANQGSEA. As DNA, the CDR3 is TGCAGCGTTGATGCCCCGCAGGGTACGCAGTATTTT. Amino acids: CSVDAPQGTQYF.

The chain has TRBV6-1 and TRBJ2-3; D not certain. V was trimmed by 3 bases and J by 6 bases, leaving 13 bases between them. This CDR3 has 14 amino acids. The germline V gene encodes CDR1 MNHNS and CDR2 SASEGT. The CDR3 nucleotides are TGTGCCAGCAGTGACCTGGCTAGGCGGGATACGCAGTATTTT. Translation gives CASSDLARRDTQYF.

This clonotype was observed a handful of times. The chain recombines TRBV12-3 or TRBV12-4 with TRBJ1-6, with 9 bases that match TRBD1. Trimming at V came to 6 bases and at J to 9 bases, leaving 6 bases not matched to a gene. This CDR3 region has 14 residues. The CDR3 DNA reads TGTGCCAGCAGGACAGGGGGGAGAGGTTCACCCCTCCACTTT. Residues: CASRTGGRGSPLHF.

The chain uses TRBV5-5 and TRBJ2-5; possibly TRBD1 for D (6 bases). Germline V lookup: CDR1 SGHKS, CDR2 YYEKEE (reference sequence). The CDR3 runs 16 residues. The V end lost 6 bases, the J end lost 4 bases, and 22 bases lay between the germline ends. Here the CDR3 reads CASIPLRGFLGETQYF. The CDR3 bases are TGTGCCAGCATCCCCCTGAGGGGGTTTCTCGGAGAGACCCAGTACTTC.